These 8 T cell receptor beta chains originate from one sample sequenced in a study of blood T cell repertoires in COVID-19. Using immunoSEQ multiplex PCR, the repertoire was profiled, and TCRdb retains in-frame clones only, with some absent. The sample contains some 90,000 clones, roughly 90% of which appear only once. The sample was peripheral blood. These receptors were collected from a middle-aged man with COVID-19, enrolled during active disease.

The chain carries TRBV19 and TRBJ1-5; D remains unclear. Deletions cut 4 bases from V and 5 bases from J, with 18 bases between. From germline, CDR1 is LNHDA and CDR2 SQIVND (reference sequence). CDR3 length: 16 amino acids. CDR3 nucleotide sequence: TGTGCCAGTAGTACCTACTTTTCAGCGGGCTATCAGCCCCAGCATTTT. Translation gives CASSTYFSAGYQPQHF. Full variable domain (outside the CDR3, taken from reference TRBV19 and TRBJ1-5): DGGITQSPKYLFRKEGQNVTLSCEQNLNHDAMYWYRQDPGQGLRLIYYSQIVNDFQKGDIAEGYSVSREKKESFPLTVTSAQKNPTAFYLCASSTYFSAGYQPQHFGDGTRLSIL.

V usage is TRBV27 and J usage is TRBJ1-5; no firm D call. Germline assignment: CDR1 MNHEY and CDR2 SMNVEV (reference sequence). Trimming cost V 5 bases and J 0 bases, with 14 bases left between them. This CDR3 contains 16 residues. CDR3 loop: CASSPLESPSNQPQHF. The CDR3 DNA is TGTGCCAGCAGTCCACTTGAGAGTCCTAGCAATCAGCCCCAGCATTTT.

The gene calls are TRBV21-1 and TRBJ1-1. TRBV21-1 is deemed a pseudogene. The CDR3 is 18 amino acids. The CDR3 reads CASSPRGPFGGPNTEAFF. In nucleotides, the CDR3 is TGTGCCAGCAGCCCGCGTGGGCCCTTCGGGGGACCAAACACTGAAGCTTTCTTT.

CDR3 sequence (DNA): TGCGCCAGCGATCGGACAGCTTGGAACGGGGAGCTGTTTTTT. Translated: CASDRTAWNGELFF. The chain carries TRBV23-1 and TRBJ2-2; weak D call: TRBD1 (6 bases). TRBV23-1 is noted as an ORF with a role that remains uncertain. This CDR3 comprises 14 residues. The V and J ends lost 8 bases and 7 bases respectively, with 17 bases between them.

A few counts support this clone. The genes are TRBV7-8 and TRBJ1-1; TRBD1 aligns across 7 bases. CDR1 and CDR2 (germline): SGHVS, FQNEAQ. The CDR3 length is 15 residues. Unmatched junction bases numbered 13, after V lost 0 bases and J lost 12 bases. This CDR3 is CASSLAPTGTAGTFF. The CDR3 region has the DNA TGTGCCAGCAGCTTAGCCCCGACAGGGACAGCAGGAACTTTCTTT.

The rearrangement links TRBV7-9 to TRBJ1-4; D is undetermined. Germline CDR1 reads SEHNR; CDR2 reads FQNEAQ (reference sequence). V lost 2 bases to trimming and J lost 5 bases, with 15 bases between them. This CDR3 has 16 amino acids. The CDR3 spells CASSLLRGYGNEKLFF. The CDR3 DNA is TGTGCCAGCAGCTTACTCCGGGGTTATGGGAATGAAAAACTGTTTTTT.

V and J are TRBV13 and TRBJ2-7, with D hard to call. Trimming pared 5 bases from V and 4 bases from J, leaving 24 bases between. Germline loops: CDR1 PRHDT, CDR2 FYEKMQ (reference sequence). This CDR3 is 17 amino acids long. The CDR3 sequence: CASSTPSGITLGYEQYF. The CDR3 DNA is TGTGCCAGCAGCACCCCGTCAGGAATCACCCTGGGTTACGAGCAGTACTTC.

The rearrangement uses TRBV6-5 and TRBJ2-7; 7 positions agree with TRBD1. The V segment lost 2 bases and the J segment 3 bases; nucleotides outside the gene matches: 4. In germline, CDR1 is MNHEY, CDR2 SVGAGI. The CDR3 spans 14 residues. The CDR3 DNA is TGTGCCAGCAGTTACGGGACAGTTGGCTACGAGCAGTACTTC. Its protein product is CASSYGTVGYEQYF.